This T cell receptor beta chain was identified in a study of spatial heterogeneity in lung cancer. TCR cDNA molecules each had a unique molecular identifier. TCRdb itself ran the 5' RACE reads through MiXCR, one entry per CDR3 protein. This sample has roughly 80,000 distinct CDR3 sequences; under 8.5% occur once, and the top ten carry 6% to 7%. This clonotype has ten or more counts. Time point reported: sample taken at primary tumor resection. This receptor was taken from a male donor with early-stage non-small cell lung cancer. Sequencing used PBMCs, obtained at surgery.

CDR3 residues: CASSQDPTGTGRNIQYF. In DNA form, the CDR3 reads TGCGCCAGCAGCCAAGATCCGACCGGGACAGGGAGAAACATTCAGTACTTC. V and J are TRBV4-3 and TRBJ2-4; 9 bases are a match to TRBD1. The CDR3 covers 17 residues. The germline V gene has CDR1 LGHNA and CDR2 YSLEER. Unmatched junction bases numbered 9, after V lost 0 bases and J lost 6 bases.